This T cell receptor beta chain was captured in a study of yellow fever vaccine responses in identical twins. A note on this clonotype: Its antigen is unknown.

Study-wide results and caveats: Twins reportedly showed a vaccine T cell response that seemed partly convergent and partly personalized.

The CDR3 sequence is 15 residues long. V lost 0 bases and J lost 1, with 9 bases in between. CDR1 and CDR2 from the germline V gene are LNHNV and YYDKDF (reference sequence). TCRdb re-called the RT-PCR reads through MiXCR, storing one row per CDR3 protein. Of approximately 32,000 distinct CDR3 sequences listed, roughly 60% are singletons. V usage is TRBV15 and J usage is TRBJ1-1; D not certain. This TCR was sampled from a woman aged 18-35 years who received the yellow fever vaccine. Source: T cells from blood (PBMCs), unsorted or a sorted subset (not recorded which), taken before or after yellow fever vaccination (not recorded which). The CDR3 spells CATSRDRGRNTEAFF. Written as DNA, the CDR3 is TGTGCCACCAGCAGAGATCGCGGCAGGAACACTGAAGCTTTCTTT.